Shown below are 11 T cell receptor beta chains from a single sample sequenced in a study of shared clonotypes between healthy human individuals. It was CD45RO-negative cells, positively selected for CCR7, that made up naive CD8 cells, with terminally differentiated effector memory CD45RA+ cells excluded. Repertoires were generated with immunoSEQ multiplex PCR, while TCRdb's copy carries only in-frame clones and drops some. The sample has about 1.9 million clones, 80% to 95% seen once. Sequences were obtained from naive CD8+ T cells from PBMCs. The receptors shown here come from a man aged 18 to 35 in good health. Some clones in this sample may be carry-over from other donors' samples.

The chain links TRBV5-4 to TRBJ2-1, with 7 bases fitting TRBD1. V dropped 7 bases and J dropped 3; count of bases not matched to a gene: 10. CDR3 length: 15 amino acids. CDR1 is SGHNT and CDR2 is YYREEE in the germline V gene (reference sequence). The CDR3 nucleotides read TGTGCCAGCTTCGCTCCGGGACAGAACTACAATGAGCAGTTCTTC. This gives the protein CASFAPGQNYNEQFF. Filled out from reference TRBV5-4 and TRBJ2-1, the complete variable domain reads ETGVTQSPTHLIKTRGQQVTLRCSSQSGHNTVSWYQQALGQGPQFIFQYYREEENGRGNFPPRFSGLQFPNYSSELNVNALELDDSALYLCASFAPGQNYNEQFFGPGTRLTVL.

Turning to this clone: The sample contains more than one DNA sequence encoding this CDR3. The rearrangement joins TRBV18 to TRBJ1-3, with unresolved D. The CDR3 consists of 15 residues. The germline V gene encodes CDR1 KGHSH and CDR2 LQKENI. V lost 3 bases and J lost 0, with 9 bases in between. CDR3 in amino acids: CASSPGRSSGNTIYF. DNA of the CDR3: TGTGCCAGCTCACCCGGACGGAGCTCTGGAAACACCATATATTTT.

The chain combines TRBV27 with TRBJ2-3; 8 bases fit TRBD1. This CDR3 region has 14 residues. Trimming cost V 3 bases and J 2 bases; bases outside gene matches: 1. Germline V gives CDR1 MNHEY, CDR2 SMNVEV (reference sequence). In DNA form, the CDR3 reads TGTGCCAGCAGTTTGGACAGGGCCACAGATACGCAGTATTTT. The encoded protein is CASSLDRATDTQYF.

The CDR3: CASSLPSLYGYTF. In DNA form, the CDR3 reads TGTGCCAGCAGTTTACCCTCCCTCTATGGCTACACCTTC. This chain connects TRBV5-4 to TRBJ1-2; no firm D call. V was pared by 5 bases and J by 4 bases, with 12 bases between. Germline-derived CDR1 and CDR2 are SGHNT and YYREEE (reference sequence). The CDR3 has 13 residues.

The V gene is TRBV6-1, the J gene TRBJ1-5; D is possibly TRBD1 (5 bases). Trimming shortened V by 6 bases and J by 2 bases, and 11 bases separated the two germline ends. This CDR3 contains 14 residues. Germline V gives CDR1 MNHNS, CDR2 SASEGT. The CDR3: CASRTRVGNQPQHF. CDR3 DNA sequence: TGTGCCAGCAGAACCAGGGTTGGCAATCAGCCCCAGCATTTT.

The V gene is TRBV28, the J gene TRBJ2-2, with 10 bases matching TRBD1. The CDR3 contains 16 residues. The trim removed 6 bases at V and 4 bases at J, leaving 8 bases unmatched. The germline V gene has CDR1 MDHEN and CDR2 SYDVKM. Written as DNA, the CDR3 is TGTGCCAGCAGACAAATCCGGGACAGGGGCACCGGGGAGCTGTTTTTT. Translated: CASRQIRDRGTGELFF.

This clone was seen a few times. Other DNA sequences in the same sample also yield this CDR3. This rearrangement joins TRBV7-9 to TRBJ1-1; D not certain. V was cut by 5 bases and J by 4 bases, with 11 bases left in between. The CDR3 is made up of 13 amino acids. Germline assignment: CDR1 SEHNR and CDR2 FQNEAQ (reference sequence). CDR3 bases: TGTGCCAGCAGCCTTGGCGGTGGCACTGAAGCTTTCTTT. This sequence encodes CASSLGGGTEAFF.

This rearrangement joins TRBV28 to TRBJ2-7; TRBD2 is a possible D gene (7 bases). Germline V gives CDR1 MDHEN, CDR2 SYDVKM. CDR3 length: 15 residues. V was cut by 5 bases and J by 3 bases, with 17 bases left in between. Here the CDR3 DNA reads TGTGCCAGCAGTACTCTTGGGGGGGCTGGCTACGAGCAGTACTTC. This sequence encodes CASSTLGGAGYEQYF.

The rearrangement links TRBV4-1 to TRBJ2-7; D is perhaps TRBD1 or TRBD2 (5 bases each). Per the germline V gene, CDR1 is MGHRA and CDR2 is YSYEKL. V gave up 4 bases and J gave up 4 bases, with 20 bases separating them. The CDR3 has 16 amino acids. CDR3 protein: CASSLQPKSGSYEQYF. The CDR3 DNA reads TGCGCCAGCAGCCTCCAGCCGAAGTCAGGGAGTTACGAGCAGTACTTC.

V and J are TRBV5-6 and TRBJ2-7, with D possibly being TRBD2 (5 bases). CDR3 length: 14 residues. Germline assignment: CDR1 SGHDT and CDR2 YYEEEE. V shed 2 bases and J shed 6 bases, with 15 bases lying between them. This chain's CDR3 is CASSFRGSATEQYF. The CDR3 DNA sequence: TGTGCCAGCAGCTTCCGGGGTAGCGCGACCGAGCAGTACTTC.

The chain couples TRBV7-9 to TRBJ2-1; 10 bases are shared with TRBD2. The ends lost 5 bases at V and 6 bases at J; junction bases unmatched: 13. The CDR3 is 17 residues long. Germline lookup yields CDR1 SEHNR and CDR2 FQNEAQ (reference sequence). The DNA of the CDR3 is TGTGCCAGCAGCCACTCTCGGCTAGCGGGAGTAGGCAATGAGCAGTTCTTC. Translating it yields CASSHSRLAGVGNEQFF.